Reported below is one T cell receptor (beta chain). This could be a read error, since a much larger clone is one nucleotide away. This CDR3 is 15 amino acids long. Germline CDR1 DFQATT, CDR2 SNEGSKA (reference sequence). The trim removed 5 bases at V and 7 bases at J, leaving 11 bases unmatched. The data originate from a study of CD8 T cells in ankylosing spondylitis. TCRdb called the 5' RACE reads again in MiXCR, with one record for every CDR3 protein. The table lists 210,000 or so distinct CDR3 sequences, roughly 8% of them singletons. Sequencing was performed on blood, either unsorted or a sorted T cell fraction (not recorded which). The chain carries TRBV20-1 and TRBJ2-1, with 10 bases lining up with TRBD2. This receptor was obtained from a female donor with ankylosing spondylitis or in good health (not recorded which). This CDR3 reads CSASHSGRQGNEQFF. DNA of the CDR3: TGCAGTGCTTCCCATAGCGGGAGGCAGGGGAATGAGCAGTTCTTC.